Shown below are 4 T cell receptor beta chains from a single sample sequenced in a study of beta chain features in type 1 diabetes. General study results and limits: A moderate, significant TCRB CDR3 shortening appeared in type 1 diabetes across four CD4+ subsets.

The authors reverse transcribed all of the isolated RNA, so sequencing captured expressed TCRB transcripts. Data came from immunoSEQ multiplex PCR; TCRdb stores just in-frame clones and leaves some out. Of roughly 150,000 clones listed, approximately 10% are singletons. Their antigen targets remain unknown. Sequenced input: central memory CD4+ T cells from blood. Every receptor here comes from a woman younger than 45 with type 1 diabetes.

In this sample, this clone turned up a few times. The V call is TRBV29-1, the J call TRBJ2-2, with no clear D. There are 11 residues in the CDR3. V lost 6 bases to trimming and J lost 2 bases, with 4 bases between them. Germline V gives CDR1 SQVTM, CDR2 ANQGSEA. The CDR3 protein is CSVYNTGELFF. The CDR3 DNA reads TGCAGCGTCTATAACACCGGGGAGCTGTTTTTT.

About this clone: The sample holds other DNA sequences that translate to the same CDR3. The chain uses TRBV27 and TRBJ2-3, with D perhaps TRBD1 (6 bases). Germline loops: CDR1 MNHEY, CDR2 SMNVEV (reference sequence). V lost 2 bases to trimming and J lost 3 bases, with 6 bases between them. This CDR3 region has 13 residues. The CDR3 DNA sequence: TGTGCCAGCAGTTTAAGGGGGACAGATACGCAGTATTTT. This translates into CASSLRGTDTQYF.

This clone was detected only a few times. This sequence joins TRBV15 and TRBJ2-7, with 13 bases aligning to TRBD2. J lost 4 bases, V lost 1 base, and 4 bases had no gene match. Germline V gene data show CDR1 as LNHNV and CDR2 as YYDKDF (reference sequence). This CDR3 has 16 amino acids. CDR3 DNA: TGTGCCACCAGCAGAGGGACTAGCGGGAGTGTATACGAGCAGTACTTC. Translating gives CATSRGTSGSVYEQYF.

The gene calls are TRBV6-6 and TRBJ2-5; 10 nucleotides align to TRBD2. The CDR3 sequence is 15 residues long. With V trimmed by 6 bases and J by 0 bases, 4 bases remained unmatched. The V gene's germline CDR1 is MNHNY and CDR2 SVGAGI (reference sequence). The CDR3 protein is CASRLLAGHQETQYF. Here the CDR3 DNA reads TGTGCCAGCAGACTACTAGCGGGACACCAAGAGACCCAGTACTTC.